The rows below give T cell receptor beta chains drawn from one sample of a study of regulatory T cells in long-lasting Graves disease. TCRdb re-derived calls from the multiplex PCR reads in MiXCR, one entry per CDR3 protein. The sample lists 200,000 to 300,000 distinct CDR3 sequences; around 21% were seen once. Sequencing used peripheral blood mononuclear cells (PBMCs), obtained at new diagnosis, from a patient treated with antithyroid drugs. The receptors shown here come from a female donor with Graves disease. Each CDR3 is given with its conserved first and last residue. D genes are given only for firm matches. Size values are once, few and many counts, or a class for expanded clones, and some rows have none.

V,D,size,J,DNA,CDR3
TRBV30,TRBD1,-,TRBJ1-1,TGTGCCTGGAGGAACAGGGGCCCCCACACTGAAGCTTTCTTT,CAWRNRGPHTEAFF
TRBV7-8,-,-,TRBJ1-4,TGTGCCAGCAGCTTAGGGACTGGGGACATCTTTTTT,CASSLGTGDIFF
TRBV28,-,many,TRBJ2-5,TGTGCCAGCAGCACCCGGGGCGCCTTCCAAGAGACCCAGTACTTC,CASSTRGAFQETQYF
TRBV2,TRBD2,many,TRBJ2-3,TGTGCCAGCAGTGATAGGCGGGGGAGAGATACGCAGTATTTT,CASSDRRGRDTQYF
TRBV4-2,-,many,TRBJ2-7,TGTGCCAGCAGCCAAGGCCCTGGGCAGAGCGACTACGAGCAGTACTTC,CASSQGPGQSDYEQYF
TRBV13,TRBD1,many,TRBJ1-2,TGTGCCAGCAGCATACAGGGGTTGGATGGCTACACCTTC,CASSIQGLDGYTF
TRBV7-9,TRBD1,many,TRBJ2-3,TGTGCCAGCAGCCCCGGGACAGGGGCGGCAGATACGCAGTATTTT,CASSPGTGAADTQYF
TRBV14,TRBD1,few,TRBJ2-1,TGTGCCAGCAGCCCTATGGGGACAGGGTTTTTCAATGAGCAGTTCTTC,CASSPMGTGFFNEQFF
TRBV11-2,TRBD1,-,TRBJ2-5,TGTGCCAGCAGCACATACTACACAGGGGGCGGGGAGACCCAGTACTTC,CASSTYYTGGGETQYF
TRBV6-1,TRBD2,many,TRBJ2-3,TGTGCCAGCAGGCCTAGCGGCAGCACAGATACGCAGTATTTT,CASRPSGSTDTQYF
TRBV11-2,-,few,TRBJ1-4,TGTGCCAGCAGCGCATATCAGTGGAAAGGTGAAAAACTGTTTTTT,CASSAYQWKGEKLFF
TRBV7-9,-,many,TRBJ1-2,TGTGCCGCTACCCCGGGCTACACGGCGGGGGGCTACACCTTC,CAATPGYTAGGYTF
TRBV19,-,few,TRBJ2-7,TGTGCCAGTAGTGTAAAGGCGGGGATCGAGCAGTACTTC,CASSVKAGIEQYF
TRBV7-9,TRBD2,many,TRBJ2-1,TGTGCCAGCAGCTTACCACTAGCGGGCCGTATCAATGAGCAGTTCTTC,CASSLPLAGRINEQFF
TRBV12-3/TRBV12-4,TRBD1,many,TRBJ1-1,TGTGCCAGCAGGGATCCATTTCTCCGGGACAGCTCGAACACTGAAGCTTTCTTT,CASRDPFLRDSSNTEAFF
TRBV7-9,-,many,TRBJ1-5,TGTGCCAGCAGCTTAGGCCAGGGCCAGCCCCAGCATTTT,CASSLGQGQPQHF
TRBV14,TRBD1,many,TRBJ2-3,TGTGCCAGCAGCCTCGACAGGGCTCATACGCAGTATTTT,CASSLDRAHTQYF
TRBV19,-,few,TRBJ2-6,TGTGCCAGCTCAATCGGTTTCTCTGGGGCCAACGTCCTGACTTTC,CASSIGFSGANVLTF
TRBV7-9,TRBD2,many,TRBJ2-7,TGTGCCAGCAGCTTAGGTCCGGGGGGTACCTACGAGCAGTACTTC,CASSLGPGGTYEQYF
TRBV11-2,-,many,TRBJ2-2,TGTGCCAGCCTACAGGGATTAGGCGGGGAGCTGTTTTTT,CASLQGLGGELFF
TRBV7-2,-,many,TRBJ2-3,TGTGCCAGCAGCTTAGCTAGAGGGGGAGGGGGCACAGATACGCAGTATTTT,CASSLARGGGGTDTQYF
TRBV6-2/TRBV6-3,TRBD2,many,TRBJ2-7,TGTGCCAGCAGTTACCTGTCTAGCGGGGGCCGGTCTTCCTACGAGCAGTACTTC,CASSYLSSGGRSSYEQYF
TRBV9,-,-,TRBJ2-2,TGTGCCAGCAGCGAGGGCACTAGTGGGGAGCTGTTTTTT,CASSEGTSGELFF
TRBV6-1,-,-,TRBJ2-1,TGTGCCAGCAGCCCCGCCCAGAGCTCCTACAATGAGCAGTTCTTC,CASSPAQSSYNEQFF
TRBV11-2,TRBD2,many,TRBJ2-3,TGTGCCAGCAGACCGCGACTAGCGGGAGCAGATACGCAGTATTTT,CASRPRLAGADTQYF
TRBV6-2/TRBV6-3,TRBD2,many,TRBJ2-5,TGTGCCAGCAGTTACTTTCAGACTAGCGGGGTTTTCCAAGAGACCCAGTACTTC,CASSYFQTSGVFQETQYF
TRBV6-1,TRBD1,many,TRBJ2-7,TGTGCCAGCAGTGGCCGCCTAGGGGGGACAGGTTCCTACGAGCAGTACTTC,CASSGRLGGTGSYEQYF
TRBV5-1,TRBD1,-,TRBJ2-7,TGCGCCAGCAGCTTGCCAGACAGGGCTCGGGAGCAGTACTTC,CASSLPDRAREQYF
TRBV2,TRBD1,many,TRBJ1-3,TGTGCCAGCAGGATGACAGGGACTGGAAACACCATATATTTT,CASRMTGTGNTIYF
TRBV6-1,TRBD2,many,TRBJ2-1,TGTGCCAGCAGACGGGGACTAGCGGGAGGGGGGGGACACAATGAGCAGTTCTTC,CASRRGLAGGGGHNEQFF
TRBV6-1,TRBD1,-,TRBJ1-3,TGTGCCAGCAGTCTCACCTGGACAGGGAGCGCAAACACCATATATTTT,CASSLTWTGSANTIYF
TRBV18,TRBD1,many,TRBJ1-4,TGTGCCAGCTCACCACGCCAGGGGGATGAAAAACTGTTTTTT,CASSPRQGDEKLFF
TRBV7-2,-,many,TRBJ2-1,TGTGCCAGCAGCTTAATTGGCAGGGGCTCCTACAATGAGCAGTTCTTC,CASSLIGRGSYNEQFF
TRBV12-3/TRBV12-4,TRBD2,many,TRBJ2-1,TGTGCCAGCAGATTAAGCGGGGGGCTCTCCAATGAGCAGTTCTTC,CASRLSGGLSNEQFF
TRBV30,-,many,TRBJ1-2,TGTGCCTGGAGTCCCCCGGGGGGGAGAAGCTATGGCTACACCTTC,CAWSPPGGRSYGYTF
TRBV7-9,TRBD2,few,TRBJ2-3,TGTGCCAGCAGTTACGGGGGGGGGGCCGCTGATACGCAGTATTTT,CASSYGGGAADTQYF
TRBV5-1,-,many,TRBJ2-3,TGCGCCAGCAGCTTCTCGCCGGGCGGAGATACGCAGTATTTT,CASSFSPGGDTQYF
TRBV6-1,-,many,TRBJ1-1,TGTGCCAGCAGTGATAGAGGGACATCCAGTTCTGAAGCTTTCTTT,CASSDRGTSSSEAFF
TRBV20-1,TRBD1,-,TRBJ1-5,TGCAGCGCCACCGCCGGGACAGGGGCCTCGGGGACCCAGCATTTT,CSATAGTGASGTQHF
TRBV3-1,-,many,TRBJ1-1,TGTGCCAGCAGCCAAGGGAACACCATGAACACTGAAGCTTTCTTT,CASSQGNTMNTEAFF
TRBV13,-,many,TRBJ1-3,TGTGCCAGCACTCTATGGGGGTCTGGAAACACCATATATTTT,CASTLWGSGNTIYF
TRBV7-6,-,many,TRBJ1-1,TGTGCCAGCAGCCCTCTTTTGTTAGACAGTATGAACACTGAAGCTTTCTTT,CASSPLLLDSMNTEAFF
TRBV5-5,-,-,TRBJ2-7,TGTGCCAACAGCTTGCGCGCGGAACCCTACGAGCAGTACTTC,CANSLRAEPYEQYF
TRBV20-1,TRBD2,many,TRBJ2-5,TGCAGTGCTAGAGATTCGGCTAGCGGGGGTGGGGAGACCCAGTACTTC,CSARDSASGGGETQYF
TRBV4-1,TRBD1,few,TRBJ2-1,TGCGCCAGCAGCCAAGATGGCAGGGGGCGGGAGCAGTTCTTC,CASSQDGRGREQFF
TRBV7-9,-,few,TRBJ1-1,TGTGCCAGCAGCGAAACATTGGGGGGCACTGAAGCTTTCTTT,CASSETLGGTEAFF
TRBV3-1,TRBD1,many,TRBJ2-2,TGTGCCAGCAGCCAAGAGTTGCAGGGGGTCACCGGGGAGCTGTTTTTT,CASSQELQGVTGELFF
TRBV3-1,-,many,TRBJ1-1,TGTGCCAGCAGGCGACGGGCGACAGGCCTGGACACTGAAGCTTTCTTT,CASRRRATGLDTEAFF
TRBV3-1,TRBD1,many,TRBJ2-1,TGTGCCAGCAGCCAAAACAGGGGGGATGAGCAGTTCTTC,CASSQNRGDEQFF
TRBV20-1,-,many,TRBJ1-2,TGCAGTGCTGTGGCTGAGATCTCCTATGGCTACACCTTC,CSAVAEISYGYTF
TRBV20-1,TRBD2,many,TRBJ2-1,TGCAGTGCTAGCACTTTCCTCACTAGCGGGATCAATGAGCAGTTCTTC,CSASTFLTSGINEQFF
TRBV11-2,TRBD2,-,TRBJ2-2,TGCGCCAGCAGCCGGGAAGAGTCCAGGACTAGCACCGGGGAGCTGTTTTTT,CASSREESRTSTGELFF
TRBV20-1,-,many,TRBJ2-5,TGCAGTGCTAGAGACAGGGGTATGAGTAGCGAGACCCAGTACTTC,CSARDRGMSSETQYF
TRBV30,TRBD1,-,TRBJ2-6,TGTGCCTGGAGTCTCCTGACAGGGATCAGTACTTCTGGGGCCAACGTCCTGACTTTC,CAWSLLTGISTSGANVLTF
TRBV20-1,TRBD2,-,TRBJ2-5,TGCAGTGCTAGAGGCCCGGGACTAGCGGGGGGCGGGGAGACCCAGTACTTC,CSARGPGLAGGGETQYF
TRBV5-5,-,-,TRBJ2-7,TGTGCCAGCAGCTTAGCGGCGGGAAAGGTCTACGAGCAGTACTTC,CASSLAAGKVYEQYF
TRBV5-1,TRBD1,many,TRBJ2-1,TGCGCCAGCAGCGGTGGGACAGGTCGGGAACATGAGCAGTTCTTC,CASSGGTGREHEQFF
TRBV10-3,TRBD1,-,TRBJ2-3,TGTGCCGGCCGGGACAGCTCTAGCACAGATACGCAGTATTTT,CAGRDSSSTDTQYF
TRBV5-6,TRBD2,many,TRBJ2-3,TGTGCCAGCAGCTTGGATCTAGGGCTAGCGGTTAGCACAGATACGCAGTATTTT,CASSLDLGLAVSTDTQYF